The 25 T cell receptor beta chains in this list originate from one sample, sequenced in a study of CD8 T cells in ankylosing spondylitis. TCRdb independently ran MiXCR on the 5' RACE reads; one entry per CDR3 protein. Of approximately 100,000 distinct CDR3 sequences listed, about 8% are singletons. The specimen was blood, either unsorted or a sorted T cell fraction (not recorded which). Every receptor here comes from a male donor with ankylosing spondylitis or in good health (not recorded which).

As regards this clonotype: A much bigger clone sits one base away, suggesting this may be a read error. The chain uses TRBV20-1 and TRBJ2-2; D remains ambiguous. The CDR3 covers 15 residues. The V gene's germline CDR1 is DFQATT and CDR2 SNEGSKA (reference sequence). V dropped 0 bases and J dropped 6 bases, with 14 bases sitting between them. For the CDR3, the DNA is TGCAGTGCTAGAGATACTCGGAGAAACGCCGGGGAGCTGTTTTTT. Translated: CSARDTRRNAGELFF.

This clonotype was found many times. The V gene is TRBV3-1, the J gene TRBJ2-1, with D possibly TRBD2 on 5 matching bases. Per germline, CDR1 LGHDT and CDR2 YNNKEL (reference sequence). The CDR3 is made up of 17 amino acids. V gave up 0 bases and J gave up 0 bases, with 12 bases separating them. The CDR3 reads CASSQDLTGSSYNEQFF. In DNA form, the CDR3 reads TGTGCCAGCAGCCAAGATCTGACGGGGAGCTCCTACAATGAGCAGTTCTTC.

This clonotype was recorded at least ten times. The V and J genes are TRBV19 and TRBJ2-2; D gene unclear. V was pared by 5 bases and J by 7 bases, with 8 bases between. The germline CDR1 and CDR2 sequences are LNHDA and SQIVND (reference sequence). CDR3 length: 12 residues. The CDR3 spells CASSWVNGELFF. The CDR3 region has the DNA TGTGCCAGTAGTTGGGTCAACGGGGAGCTGTTTTTT.

This clonotype was seen many times. V is TRBV7-2 and J is TRBJ2-7; possibly TRBD1 for D (6 bases). This CDR3 contains 15 residues. CDR1 is SGHTA and CDR2 is FQGNSA in the germline V gene. V gave up 5 bases and J gave up 0 bases, with 14 bases separating them. CDR3 protein: CASSRGQRSSYEQYF. Here the CDR3 DNA reads TGTGCCAGCAGCAGAGGACAGAGAAGCTCCTACGAGCAGTACTTC.

This clonotype has ten or more counts. The rearrangement joins TRBV2 to TRBJ2-2; the D call may be TRBD1 or TRBD2 (6 bases each). Germline CDR1 and CDR2: SNHLY and FYNNEI. V was pared by 6 bases and J by 1 base, with 9 bases between. CDR3 length: 14 amino acids. CDR3 coding DNA: TGTGCCAGCAGGGCGGGACAGAACACCGGGGAGCTGTTTTTT. This translates into CASRAGQNTGELFF.

There are many counts of this clonotype. This chain links TRBV4-2 with TRBJ2-5, with D perhaps TRBD2 (6 bases). In germline, CDR1 is LGHNA, CDR2 YNFKEQ. V lost 1 base and J lost 2, with 8 bases in between. This CDR3 spans 14 amino acids. CDR3 nucleotides: TGTGCCAGCAGCCAAGGGGCGGGACAAGAGACCCAGTACTTC. Its translation: CASSQGAGQETQYF.

The V call is TRBV12-3 or TRBV12-4, the J call TRBJ2-1; 9 bases fit TRBD2. The CDR3 is 15 amino acids. Unmatched junction bases numbered 9, after V lost 5 bases and J lost 7 bases. The CDR3 DNA reads as TGTGCCAGCAGTCCTACTAGCGGGCCGGGGAATGAGCAGTTCTTC. It specifies CASSPTSGPGNEQFF.

V gene TRBV7-3 combines with J gene TRBJ2-1; maybe TRBD2 (5 bases). The CDR3 has 15 residues. V was shortened by 1 base and J by 2 bases, with 9 bases between the two germline ends. The germline CDR1 and CDR2 sequences are SGHTA and FQGTGA. Written as DNA, the CDR3 is TGTGCCAGCAGCTTAAGAGGGTTAACCTACAATGAGCAGTTCTTC. Its protein product is CASSLRGLTYNEQFF.

This clonotype was counted many times. V is TRBV12-3 or TRBV12-4 and J is TRBJ2-3; 9 positions match TRBD2. The junction had 8 bases not matched to a gene; V was cut back by 6 bases and J by 4 bases. This CDR3 has 15 residues. CDR3 amino acids: CASRYLAGRADTQYF. CDR3 coding DNA: TGTGCCAGCAGGTACCTAGCGGGGAGGGCAGATACGCAGTATTTT.

This clonotype was counted ten times or more. The chain has TRBV6-1 and TRBJ2-3; D is ambiguous. Germline-derived CDR1 and CDR2 are MNHNS and SASEGT. This CDR3 region has 13 residues. Trimming cost V 6 bases and J 4 bases, with 11 bases left between them. The CDR3 sequence: CASRRSLADTQYF. CDR3 DNA sequence: TGTGCCAGCAGGCGAAGCTTGGCAGATACGCAGTATTTT.

The genes are TRBV20-1 and TRBJ2-4, with TRBD1 as a possible D gene (7 bases). With 3 bases removed from V and 6 bases from J, the gap between germline ends came to 18 bases. Germline V gene sequence: CDR1 DFQATT, CDR2 SNEGSKA (reference sequence). CDR3 length: 15 amino acids. The CDR3 protein is CSASPRRGQGNIQYF. The CDR3 DNA is TGCAGTGCTAGCCCGAGGAGGGGGCAGGGAAACATTCAGTACTTC.

The chain combines TRBV11-1 with TRBJ1-1, with D hard to call. CDR1 is SGHAT and CDR2 is FQDESV in the germline V gene (reference sequence). The V end lost 2 bases, the J end lost 2 bases, and 3 bases lay between the germline ends. The CDR3 consists of 12 residues. CDR3 in amino acids: CASSLINTEAFF. CDR3 DNA sequence: TGTGCCAGCAGCTTAATTAACACTGAAGCTTTCTTT.

This clonotype showed up many times. The rearrangement links TRBV10-3 to TRBJ2-5; 8 bases fit TRBD1. With V trimmed by 0 bases and J by 5 bases, 8 bases remained unmatched. The CDR3 runs 16 residues. Germline-derived CDR1 and CDR2 are ENHRY and SYGVKD. The CDR3 loop reads CAISESGQGARETQYF. In DNA, the CDR3 is TGTGCCATCAGTGAGTCGGGCCAGGGGGCGAGGGAGACCCAGTACTTC.

The table lists this clonotype with many counts. This chain uses TRBV29-1 with TRBJ2-3; the D is unclear. The V end lost 6 bases, the J end lost 1 base, and 11 bases lay between the germline ends. Germline values: CDR1 SQVTM, CDR2 ANQGSEA. This CDR3 has 13 amino acids. CDR3 sequence reads: CSVAPGGTDTQYF. The CDR3 nucleotides read TGCAGCGTGGCCCCCGGTGGCACAGATACGCAGTATTTT.

In its sample, this clonotype was seen many times. J is TRBJ2-5 and V is TRBV7-9; D is unresolved. Per the germline V gene, CDR1 is SEHNR and CDR2 is FQNEAQ (reference sequence). The CDR3 totals 10 residues. V lost 5 bases and J 3 bases, leaving 1 base between the germline ends. The CDR3 loop reads CASSEETQYF. The CDR3 DNA is TGTGCCAGCAGCGAAGAGACCCAGTACTTC.

This clonotype was detected many times. This chain joins TRBV6-2 or TRBV6-3 and TRBJ1-5, with D maybe TRBD1 (5 bases). CDR1 is MNHEY and CDR2 is SVGEGT in the germline V gene. The germline V and J ends were trimmed by 5 bases and 4 bases, with 12 bases remaining between them. The CDR3 is 14 residues long. CDR3 nucleotides: TGTGCCAGCAGTCAGGGACGGGTAAATCAGCCCCAGCATTTT. Translating gives CASSQGRVNQPQHF.

The table lists this clonotype with many counts. The rearrangement uses TRBV7-2 and TRBJ2-7; 9 nucleotides match TRBD2. CDR1 is SGHTA and CDR2 is FQGNSA in the germline V gene. CDR3 length: 15 amino acids. J was trimmed by 0 bases and V by 5 bases; bases with no gene match: 5. CDR3 nucleotide sequence: TGTGCCAGCAGCCCTCAAGCGGGAGGCTCCTACGAGCAGTACTTC. This sequence encodes CASSPQAGGSYEQYF.

In its sample, this clonotype was seen many times. The chain has TRBV5-1 and TRBJ2-3; TRBD2 aligns across 11 bases. The J segment lost 6 bases and the V segment lost 4 bases, leaving 10 bases of the junction unmatched. The CDR3 covers 16 residues. The germline V gene has CDR1 SGHRS and CDR2 YFSETQ. CDR3 in DNA: TGCGCCAGCAGCCTACTAGCGGGAGAAGGGGCGGATACGCAGTATTTT. It is translated as CASSLLAGEGADTQYF.

This clonotype was detected only a few times. The rearrangement joins TRBV9 to TRBJ1-1; no firm D call. With 0 bases removed from V and 4 bases from J, the gap between germline ends came to 19 bases. CDR1 is SGDLS and CDR2 is YYNGEE in the germline V gene. The CDR3 has 17 residues. Here the CDR3 reads CASSVEWERPERTEAFF. The CDR3 DNA sequence: TGTGCCAGCAGCGTAGAGTGGGAGCGCCCTGAGCGCACTGAAGCTTTCTTT.

This clonotype appeared many times. V gene TRBV24-1 combines with J gene TRBJ2-3; 9 bases are shared with TRBD1. Germline CDR1 KGHDR, CDR2 SFDVKD. Unmatched junction bases numbered 5, after V lost 4 bases and J lost 4 bases. This CDR3 is built from 15 residues. CDR3: CATSDPGQGPDTQYF. The CDR3 bases are TGTGCCACCAGTGACCCGGGACAGGGTCCAGATACGCAGTATTTT.

About this clonotype itself: This may arise from a read error, as a much more abundant clone is one base away. CDR3 in amino acids: CASCHDRWTGGWGF. In DNA form, the CDR3 reads TGTGCCAGCTGTCACGACCGTTGGACAGGGGGATGGGGTTTT. The chain uses TRBV7-2 and TRBJ1-5; 10 nucleotides line up with TRBD1. CDR3 length: 14 residues. Germline CDR1 SGHTA, CDR2 FQGNSA.

In its sample, this clonotype was seen many times. Written as DNA, the CDR3 is TGCAGTGCCCCCAGGCGGACATTGAACACCGGGGAGCTGTTTTTT. Its translation: CSAPRRTLNTGELFF. The chain employs TRBV20-1 and TRBJ2-2, with a possible D match to TRBD1 (5 bases). CDR1 is DFQATT, CDR2 SNEGSKA, per germline (reference sequence). Trimming took 6 bases from V and 1 from J, leaving 15 bases between them. The CDR3 runs to 15 residues.

Many counts were recorded for this clonotype. J is TRBJ2-7 and V is TRBV4-3, with a weak D call TRBD1 (6 bases). CDR1 is LGHNA and CDR2 is YSLEER in the germline V gene. With 1 base removed from V and 5 bases from J, the gap between germline ends came to 12 bases. The CDR3 is 14 amino acids. For the CDR3, the DNA is TGCGCCAGCAGCCAAGGAACAGGGAGCCACGAGCAGTACTTC. This sequence encodes CASSQGTGSHEQYF.

This clonotype was detected many times. The chain couples TRBV5-1 to TRBJ1-4, with D possibly TRBD1 on 5 matching bases. Trimming shortened V by 0 bases and J by 7 bases, and 10 bases separated the two germline ends. The germline V gene encodes CDR1 SGHRS and CDR2 YFSETQ. The CDR3 sequence is 14 residues long. CDR3 loop: CASSLEQGGEKLFF. The CDR3, as DNA: TGCGCCAGCAGCTTGGAGCAGGGAGGTGAAAAACTGTTTTTT.

This clonotype was seen at least ten times. J is TRBJ2-2 and V is TRBV2; no definite D call. The V gene lost 5 bases and the J gene lost 9 bases, with 13 bases spanning the gap. Per germline, CDR1 SNHLY and CDR2 FYNNEI. The CDR3 totals 13 residues. The CDR3 protein is CASSQGAARELFF. The CDR3 coding sequence is TGTGCCAGCAGTCAAGGCGCGGCCCGGGAGCTGTTTTTT.